This T cell receptor beta chain was recorded in a study of shared clonotypes between healthy human individuals. It was at deep level that the assay was run. Clones were read by immunoSEQ multiplex PCR, and TCRdb kept only the in-frame ones, dropping some. In the table there are 600,000 to 700,000 clones, more than 70% of which are singletons. This clone was counted only a few times. The CDR3 is 13 amino acids. The germline gives CDR1 SNHLY, CDR2 FYNNEI. V trimming: 7 bases; J trimming: 6 bases; junction bases outside the gene matches: 8. This TCR came from a woman aged 25 to 45 in good health. The V gene is TRBV2, the J gene TRBJ1-1; 7 bases are shared with TRBD1. Source material: memory CD4+ T cells sorted from blood. Subset meaning: CD45RA-negative fraction. The CDR3 sequence: CASKPQGIPEAFF. The CDR3 DNA reads as TGTGCCAGCAAACCACAGGGGATCCCTGAAGCTTTCTTT.